The clone carrying this T cell receptor (beta chain) has only a few counts. The antigen remains unidentified. The data were taken from a study of CD8+ T cells in alopecia areata. Study-wide context: Treated patients were given 5 to 10 mg oral tofacitinib twice daily.

The study, taken as a whole, reports: Uncertain still, given a single nonresponder, is whether baseline CD8+ expansion links to response. On tofacitinib, scalp and blood still held many of the expanded lesional clones. The study also sequences resident alphabeta T cells of normal skin in scalp samples.

It was cDNA, reverse transcribed from extracted RNA, that served as the sequencing template. Some clones are missing from TCRdb's copy, which holds only in-frame ones; the method was immunoSEQ multiplex PCR. The sample consists of roughly 100,000 clones, 86% of them appearing once. Documented treatment: oral pan-JAK inhibitor, 5-10 mg twice daily. The V segment lost 6 bases and the J segment 8 bases; nucleotides outside the gene matches: 7. CDR3 length: 13 amino acids. Germline V gene data show CDR1 as SQVTM and CDR2 as ANQGSEA. The receptor was derived from a human donor with alopecia areata. The V gene is TRBV29-1, the J gene TRBJ2-1, with TRBD1 matching 10 bases. Specimen: CD8+ T cells sorted from blood, collected at week 34, from a patient treated with tofacitinib. CDR3 nucleotide sequence: TGCAGCGTGGGGACAGGGGCTGGGGATGAGCAGTTCTTC. It specifies CSVGTGAGDEQFF.